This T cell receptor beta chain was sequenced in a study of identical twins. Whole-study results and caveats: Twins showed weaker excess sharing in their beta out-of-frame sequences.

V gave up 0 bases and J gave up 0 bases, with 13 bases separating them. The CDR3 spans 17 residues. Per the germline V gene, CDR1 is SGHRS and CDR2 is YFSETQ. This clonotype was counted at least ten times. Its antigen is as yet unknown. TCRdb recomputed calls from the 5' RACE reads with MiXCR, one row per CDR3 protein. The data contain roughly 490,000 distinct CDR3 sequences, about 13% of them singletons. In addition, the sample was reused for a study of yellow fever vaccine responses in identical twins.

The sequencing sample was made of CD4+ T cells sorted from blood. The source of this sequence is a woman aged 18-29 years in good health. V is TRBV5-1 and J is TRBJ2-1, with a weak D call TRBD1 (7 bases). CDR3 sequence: CASSLAGGQSSYNEQFF. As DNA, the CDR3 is TGCGCCAGCAGCTTGGCCGGGGGACAGAGCTCCTACAATGAGCAGTTCTTC.